The source of this TCR beta chain is a study of CD8 T cells in Susac syndrome. RNA in amounts of roughly 0.5 to 1 ug was reverse transcribed with random hexamers. Amplification of TCR beta CDR3 used immunoSEQ multiplex PCR across 54 Vbeta and 13 Jbeta. TCRdb reprocessed the immunoSEQ multiplex PCR reads with MiXCR, giving one entry per CDR3 protein. The table has 45,000 to 60,000 distinct CDR3 sequences, 93% seen once. The authors carried out high-throughput sequencing of TCR beta. They applied it to CD8+ and CD4+ T cells obtained from blood. The multiple sclerosis control group consisted of treatment-naive patients whose relapsing-remitting disease, which was either stable or active, fulfilled revised McDonald criteria. Trimming removed 3 bases at V and 3 bases at J, with 4 bases between. The CDR3 extends over 12 amino acids. CDR1 KGHSH and CDR2 LQKENI come from the germline V gene.

The specimen sequenced was CD8+ T cells from PBMCs. The V and J genes are TRBV18 and TRBJ2-3; D gene ambiguous. The source of this sequence is a human donor with multiple sclerosis. CDR3 sequence reads: CASSPTTDTQYF. The CDR3 nucleotides are TGTGCCAGCTCACCTACGACAGATACGCAGTATTTT.